This is a list of T cell receptor beta chains from one sample in a study of cytomegalovirus exposure and HLA in healthy donors. Sequencing was performed with immunoSEQ multiplex PCR; in TCRdb, only in-frame clones are kept and a portion is missing. The sample has roughly 150,000 clones; 85% are singletons. The specimen sequenced was PBMCs. All receptors come from a boy between 2 and 10 years old in good health and CMV-seronegative. The CDR3 runs from the conserved cysteine through the conserved F or W. The D gene is left open where the match is weak. Clone size is shown for a subset of rows, as once, few, many or a class of expanded clone.

D	V	J	size	CDR3	DNA
.	TRBV4-1	TRBJ2-5	.	CASSLLRGETQYF	TGCGCCAGCAGCCTCCTAAGGGGAGAGACCCAGTACTTC
.	TRBV5-4	TRBJ2-2	.	CASAHPRLAGELFF	TGTGCCAGCGCCCATCCTCGGTTGGCCGGGGAGCTGTTTTTT
TRBD1	TRBV25-1	TRBJ2-7	.	CASRGQGASYEQYF	TGTGCCAGCAGGGGACAGGGGGCTTCCTACGAGCAGTACTTC
.	TRBV7-8	TRBJ2-6	.	CASTPFSGANVLTF	TGTGCCAGCACCCCGTTCTCTGGGGCCAACGTCCTGACTTTC
.	TRBV29-1	TRBJ2-1	few	CSGKPGPRGNEQFF	TGCAGCGGCAAACCGGGCCCCAGGGGCAATGAGCAGTTCTTC
.	TRBV7-8	TRBJ2-3	.	CASSSNTDTQYF	TGTGCCAGCAGTTCTAACACAGATACGCAGTATTTT
.	TRBV14	TRBJ2-5	few	CASSQGGWETQYF	TGTGCCAGCAGCCAAGGAGGCTGGGAGACCCAGTACTTC
TRBD1	TRBV5-1	TRBJ2-2	.	CASSQTGGPNTGELFF	TGCGCCAGCAGCCAAACAGGGGGCCCGAACACCGGGGAGCTGTTTTTT
.	TRBV7-9	TRBJ2-1	.	CASSLAQGYNEQFF	TGTGCCAGCAGCTTAGCTCAGGGTTACAATGAGCAGTTCTTC
.	TRBV2	TRBJ2-3	.	CASSVQMGAGDTQYF	TGTGCCAGCAGTGTACAGATGGGGGCGGGAGATACGCAGTATTTT
.	TRBV29-1	TRBJ1-5	few	CSALGVGANQPQHF	TGCAGCGCCCTAGGGGTGGGGGCCAATCAGCCCCAGCATTTT
.	TRBV10-3	TRBJ2-3	.	CAISSVTDTQYF	TGTGCCATCAGTTCCGTCACAGATACGCAGTATTTT
.	TRBV7-2	TRBJ1-5	.	CASSLAETGQPQHF	TGTGCCAGCAGCTTAGCGGAGACAGGTCAGCCCCAGCATTTT
.	TRBV6-5	TRBJ1-4	.	CASSYPSGRLFF	TGTGCCAGCAGTTATCCCAGCGGCAGATTGTTTTTT
TRBD2	TRBV19	TRBJ2-1	.	CASRNLADPYNEQFF	TGTGCCAGTAGGAACCTAGCGGATCCTTACAATGAGCAGTTCTTC
.	TRBV2	TRBJ2-1	.	CASRLGAYNEQFF	TGTGCCAGCAGGTTAGGAGCCTACAATGAGCAGTTCTTC
.	TRBV6-1	TRBJ2-7	.	CASSEWASYEQYF	TGTGCCAGCAGTGAATGGGCCTCCTACGAGCAGTACTTC
TRBD1	TRBV5-1	TRBJ1-1	.	CASSSRQGMNTEAFF	TGCGCCAGCAGCTCCAGACAGGGGATGAACACTGAAGCTTTCTTT
TRBD1	TRBV23-1	TRBJ1-1	.	CASSRTGPMNTEAFF	TGCGCCAGCAGTAGGACAGGGCCTATGAACACTGAAGCTTTCTTT